The 26 T cell receptor beta chains below come from one sample, sequenced in a study of T-cell reconstitution after alpha-beta-depleted transplantation in children. A library of TCRbeta sequences, prepared with unique molecular identifiers, was generated. TCRdb reanalysed the PCR reads using MiXCR and keeps one entry per CDR3 protein. The sample consists of hundreds of thousands of distinct CDR3 sequences, 10% to 15% of them appearing once. The input for sequencing was PBMCs, mostly from graft donor cells, taken 360 days after TCRalphabeta/CD19-depleted stem cell transplant. These receptors all come from a male patient younger than 18 who had a stem cell transplant for acute myeloid leukemia, so the T cells may come from the graft donor.

This clonotype has only a few counts. V usage is TRBV12-3 or TRBV12-4 and J usage is TRBJ2-2; 11 bases align to TRBD2. V shed 8 bases and J 12 bases; nucleotides not matched to a gene: 11. The CDR3 sequence is 14 residues long. CDR3 amino acids: CASYRRASGRKLFF. CDR3 coding DNA: TGTGCCAGCTATCGGCGGGCTAGCGGGAGGAAGCTGTTTTTT.

This clonotype appeared a few times. The chain has TRBV5-1 and TRBJ2-7; D is possibly TRBD1 (5 bases). The CDR3 extends over 15 amino acids. Trimming cost V 1 base and J 5 bases, with 16 bases left between them. Germline CDR1 reads SGHRS; CDR2 reads YFSETQ. In DNA form, the CDR3 reads TGCGCCAGCAGCTTGCTTGGTGGGGCGCGGAACGAGCAGTACTTC. It is translated as CASSLLGGARNEQYF. Together with reference TRBV5-1 and TRBJ2-7, the CDR3 gives the full variable domain: KAGVTQTPRYLIKTRGQQVTLSCSPISGHRSVSWYQQTPGQGLQFLFEYFSETQRNKGNFPGRFSGRQFSNSRSEMNVSTLELGDSALYLCASSLLGGARNEQYFGPGTRLTVT.

This clonotype was detected a few times. The chain recombines TRBV29-1 with TRBJ2-2; either TRBD1 or TRBD2 may fit D (9 bases each). In germline, CDR1 is SQVTM, CDR2 ANQGSEA. The CDR3 has 17 residues. V was clipped by 7 bases and J by 1 base, with 22 bases between them. The CDR3 coding sequence is TGCAGCGCACAGGGGGCTAGCGGGGTGAAGAACACCGGGGAGCTGTTTTTT. Protein sequence: CSAQGASGVKNTGELFF.

This chain joins TRBV20-1 and TRBJ2-7; 10 bases are shared with TRBD2. V dropped 1 base and J dropped 4; count of bases not matched to a gene: 16. CDR1 is DFQATT and CDR2 is SNEGSKA in the germline V gene (reference sequence). This CDR3 contains 18 residues. The CDR3 protein is CSARAAVSTLAGKYEQYF. For the CDR3, the DNA is TGCAGTGCTAGAGCGGCGGTATCCACACTAGCGGGAAAATACGAGCAGTACTTC.

This clonotype was detected ten times or more. The rearrangement joins TRBV25-1 to TRBJ2-7; no clear D gene. Between the trimmed V and J ends, which lost 1 base and 6 bases, there was a span of 10 bases. Germline CDR1 is MGHDK and CDR2 is SYGVNS. The CDR3 is 13 amino acids. CDR3 sequence (DNA): TGTGCCAGCAGTGAATTCGGCCGTGCCGAGCAGTACTTC. Translating gives CASSEFGRAEQYF.

The chain links TRBV7-2 to TRBJ2-5; possible D gene TRBD2, 6 bases. The germline gives CDR1 SGHTA, CDR2 FQGNSA. The CDR3 runs to 14 residues. Trimming cost V 3 bases and J 1 base, with 9 bases left between them. The CDR3 sequence: CASSFLSGQETQYF. The DNA of the CDR3 is TGTGCCAGCAGCTTTCTTAGCGGCCAAGAGACCCAGTACTTC.

The chain links TRBV5-1 to TRBJ2-1; 8 nucleotides align to TRBD1. The CDR3 has 15 residues. Losses at the gene ends were 6 bases for V and 1 base for J; bases not matched to a gene: 6. The germline V gene has CDR1 SGHRS and CDR2 YFSETQ. CDR3 DNA: TGCGCCAGCACCTTTGGACAGGGTTCCTACAATGAGCAGTTCTTC. This translates into CASTFGQGSYNEQFF.

The chain joins TRBV5-1 to TRBJ2-5, with 7 positions matching TRBD1. This CDR3 comprises 12 residues. Germline CDR1 reads SGHRS; CDR2 reads YFSETQ. The junction had 7 bases not matched to a gene; V was cut back by 9 bases and J by 5 bases. CDR3 DNA sequence: TGCGCCATGGGCTCCAGGGGGGAGACCCAGTACTTC. Translated: CAMGSRGETQYF.

The CDR3 loop reads CASSLGGDGTDTQYF. CDR3 DNA: TGTGCCAGCAGCCTGGGGGGGGATGGCACAGATACGCAGTATTTT. The chain uses TRBV12-3 or TRBV12-4 and TRBJ2-3, with 7 nucleotides matching TRBD2. This CDR3 region has 15 residues. After removal of 6 bases from V and 1 base from J, the junction contained 7 bases not matched to a gene.

The rearrangement joins TRBV12-3 or TRBV12-4 to TRBJ2-3; D might be TRBD1 (5 bases). V was clipped by 6 bases and J by 11 bases, with 9 bases between them. CDR3 length: 10 amino acids. The CDR3 bases are TGTGCCAGCAGCAGGGAAAGGCAGTATTTT. This codes for CASSRERQYF.

Written as DNA, the CDR3 is TGTGCCAGCAGTTTAGACTGGGACAGGGCCAAGGCTGAGTACTACGAGCAGTACTTC. Translated: CASSLDWDRAKAEYYEQYF. The chain combines TRBV12-3 or TRBV12-4 with TRBJ2-7; 9 positions match TRBD1. The CDR3 loop spans 19 amino acids. V shed 1 base, J shed 3 bases, and the junction held 16 bases outside the gene matches.

This clonotype was picked up a small number of times. The V and J genes are TRBV4-3 and TRBJ2-1, with a tentative D call TRBD2 (6 bases). Germline lookup yields CDR1 LGHNA and CDR2 YSLEER. The ends were cut back, 4 bases at V and 4 bases at J, with 20 bases in the middle. This CDR3 has 17 amino acids. The CDR3 here is CASSPFKGLANYNEQFF. CDR3 coding DNA: TGCGCCAGCAGCCCATTCAAAGGGCTAGCGAATTACAATGAGCAGTTCTTC.

This clonotype was seen a handful of times. The chain carries TRBV12-1 and TRBJ1-5; the D call of TRBD1 is as the table states it, not checked on the DNA. TRBV12-1 represents a pseudogene. The CDR3 length is 11 residues. CDR3 region: CASGGGQPQHF. In DNA, the CDR3 is TGTGCCAGCGGGGGTGGACAGCCCCAGCATTTT.

A single count supports this clonotype. The chain has TRBV5-6 and TRBJ1-5; the match to TRBD1 covers 7 bases. V gave up 4 bases and J gave up 3 bases; unmatched junction bases: 7. The CDR3 is 15 residues long. Germline V gene lookup returns CDR1 SGHDT and CDR2 YYEEEE. CDR3 coding DNA: TGTGCCAGCAGCCTGGGACAGAGAGACAATCAGCCCCAGCATTTT. Encoded protein: CASSLGQRDNQPQHF.

As concerns this clonotype: A much larger clone differs from this one at a single base, so this may be a read error. The chain couples TRBV20-1 to TRBJ2-3; D is unresolved. The CDR3 is 12 amino acids. The V end lost 2 bases, the J end lost 3 bases, and 6 bases lay between the germline ends. Looked up from germline, CDR1 is DFQATT and CDR2 is SNEGSKA (reference sequence). CDR3 sequence reads: CSARPVTDTQYF. The CDR3 region has the DNA TGCAGTGCTAGACCTGTGACAGATACGCAGTATTTT.

This clonotype occurred a few times. V gene TRBV20-1 combines with J gene TRBJ2-3; D call uncertain. CDR1 DFQATT and CDR2 SNEGSKA come from the germline V gene (reference sequence). This CDR3 is built from 12 residues. V lost 5 bases, J lost 6 bases, and 12 bases lay in between. For the CDR3, the DNA is TGCAGTGCTGGCTCCCGCCGGGATACGCAGTATTTT. It encodes CSAGSRRDTQYF.

There are many counts of this clonotype. This chain links TRBV24-1 with TRBJ2-7, with 9 bases fitting TRBD2. This CDR3 contains 17 residues. Germline trimming cut 4 bases from V and 5 bases from J; bases unmatched to any gene: 14. Per germline, CDR1 KGHDR and CDR2 SFDVKD. The CDR3 protein is CATSDRVGAGGPHEQYF. Written as DNA, the CDR3 is TGTGCCACCAGTGACCGCGTGGGGGCGGGAGGGCCACACGAGCAGTACTTC.

This clonotype turned up a few times. V and J are TRBV18 and TRBJ1-3; D is perhaps TRBD1 (5 bases). Trimming removed 0 bases from V and 2 bases from J, with 8 bases in between. In germline, CDR1 is KGHSH, CDR2 LQKENI. The CDR3 has 15 residues. The CDR3 bases are TGTGCCAGCTCACCACCTTCAGGGACTGGAAACACCATATATTTT. Translated: CASSPPSGTGNTIYF.

The chain couples TRBV7-9 to TRBJ2-7; the match to TRBD2 covers 11 bases. The CDR3 covers 17 residues. From germline, CDR1 is SEHNR and CDR2 FQNEAQ (reference sequence). J lost 3 bases, V lost 5 bases, and 12 bases had no gene match. CDR3 coding DNA: TGTGCCAGCAGCATATACGCCGGGACTAGCGGTGGCTACGAGCAGTACTTC. Translating it yields CASSIYAGTSGGYEQYF.

This clonotype was detected a few times. The rearrangement links TRBV10-3 to TRBJ2-3, with 13 bases matching TRBD2. The CDR3 sequence is 17 residues long. The ends lost 5 bases at V and 6 bases at J; junction bases unmatched: 11. Germline lookup yields CDR1 ENHRY and CDR2 SYGVKD. CDR3 nucleotides: TGTGCCATCAGTCCTACCCGGACTAGCGGGAGTGATGATACGCAGTATTTT. The encoded protein is CAISPTRTSGSDDTQYF.

The genes are TRBV11-1 and TRBJ2-2; 8 positions agree with TRBD2. From germline, CDR1 is SGHAT and CDR2 FQDESV (reference sequence). V lost 1 base to trimming and J lost 0 bases; unmatched junction nucleotides: 13. CDR3 length: 20 amino acids. CDR3 sequence reads: CASSLVRMGSGLANTGELFF. The CDR3 DNA follows: TGTGCCAGCAGCTTAGTGAGGATGGGTTCGGGACTAGCGAACACCGGGGAGCTGTTTTTT.

The chain is built from TRBV2 and TRBJ2-5; D could derive from TRBD1 or TRBD2 (6 bases each). V was pared by 8 bases and J by 0 bases, with 16 bases between. Germline V gene sequence: CDR1 SNHLY, CDR2 FYNNEI. CDR3 length equals 15 residues. The CDR3 is CASGRGQQYQETQYF. The CDR3 nucleotides read TGTGCCAGCGGGCGGGGACAACAGTACCAAGAGACCCAGTACTTC.

This clonotype was counted a few times. This rearrangement joins TRBV5-1 to TRBJ2-1; 15 nucleotides align to TRBD2. V gave up 4 bases and J gave up 2 bases; unmatched junction bases: 4. This CDR3 is 17 amino acids long. Germline assignment: CDR1 SGHRS and CDR2 YFSETQ. The chain's CDR3 is CASSTGLAGGPYNEQFF. The CDR3 region has the DNA TGCGCCAGCAGCACGGGACTAGCGGGAGGCCCCTACAATGAGCAGTTCTTC.

Only a few counts were recorded for this clonotype. This chain links TRBV29-1 with TRBJ2-7, with 8 bases aligning to TRBD1. Germline V CDR1 and CDR2: SQVTM, ANQGSEA. Germline trimming cut 4 bases from V and 3 bases from J; bases unmatched to any gene: 17. The CDR3 has 17 amino acids. The CDR3 DNA follows: TGCAGCGTTGGAATTCCGGGACAGGCTTTCCACTTCTACGAGCAGTACTTC. Its translation is CSVGIPGQAFHFYEQYF.

This clonotype appeared many times. The chain has TRBV20-1 and TRBJ2-3; a possible D gene is TRBD1 (5 bases). CDR3 length: 14 amino acids. The V gene's germline CDR1 is DFQATT and CDR2 SNEGSKA (reference sequence). V was clipped by 6 bases and J by 1 base, with 14 bases between them. CDR3 residues: CSAKTDPGTDTQYF. CDR3 DNA: TGCAGTGCGAAGACAGACCCAGGCACAGATACGCAGTATTTT.

This clonotype came up a few times. The rearrangement uses TRBV9 and TRBJ1-5; D may be TRBD1 (5 bases). Germline-derived CDR1 and CDR2 are SGDLS and YYNGEE. V lost 0 bases, J lost 3 bases, and 7 bases lay in between. This CDR3 is built from 14 residues. The CDR3 sequence is CASSVAGLNQPQHF. CDR3 in DNA: TGTGCCAGCAGCGTAGCAGGGCTCAATCAGCCCCAGCATTTT.